What follows are 20 T cell receptor beta chains derived from one specimen sequenced in a study of Ad26.COV2.S vaccination and SARS-CoV-2 variants. Produced via immunoSEQ multiplex PCR; TCRdb's table is partial and in-frame only. The repertoire holds around 250,000 clones, with roughly 85% as singletons. This sample's treatment: approximately 18 received Ad26.COV2.S at low or high dose, single or two shots; 5 received placebo; per-sample allocation not given. Following the first vaccine or placebo injection, samples were taken on day 63. This specimen was peripheral blood, taken in a trial of Ad26.COV2.S vaccine versus placebo. These receptors came from a person aged 18-65 years who received the Ad26.COV2.S COVID-19 vaccine or a placebo.

The J gene is TRBJ1-2, the V gene TRBV7-8, with TRBD1 matching over 7 bases. This CDR3 is 14 amino acids long. The V gene end was trimmed by 5 bases and the J gene end by 4 bases; junction bases not matched to a gene: 7. Germline loops: CDR1 SGHVS, CDR2 FQNEAQ. CDR3 in amino acids: CASSPGTVSYGYTF. CDR3 in DNA: TGTGCCAGCAGCCCGGGGACAGTGTCCTATGGCTACACCTTC.

The genes are TRBV24-1 and TRBJ2-1; D perhaps matches TRBD2 (5 bases). V dropped 2 bases and J dropped 8 bases, with 18 bases sitting between them. This CDR3 region has 16 residues. Germline V gene data show CDR1 as KGHDR and CDR2 as SFDVKD. The CDR3 reads CATSDYGPGPSYEQFF. The CDR3 DNA sequence: TGTGCCACCAGTGATTATGGCCCAGGTCCTAGCTATGAGCAGTTCTTC.

The CDR3 nucleotides read TGTGCCAGCAGCTGGGGCGGGGGGACTGAAGCTTTCTTT. Residues: CASSWGGGTEAFF. The V and J genes are TRBV5-6 and TRBJ1-1; a possible D gene is TRBD1 (5 bases). CDR3 length equals 13 residues. Germline V CDR1 and CDR2: SGHDT, YYEEEE. V was trimmed by 3 bases and J by 5 bases, leaving 11 bases between them.

CDR3 region: CASSEGLPPPLHF. The CDR3 DNA follows: TGTGCCAGCAGTGAAGGACTTCCGCCACCCCTCCACTTT. The chain has TRBV6-1 and TRBJ1-6; D uncertain. Trimming left V 1 base short and J 11 bases short, with 9 bases between. This CDR3 region has 13 residues. Germline CDR1 is MNHNS and CDR2 is SASEGT.

The chain uses TRBV5-6 and TRBJ1-5; D not resolved. V lost 2 bases and J lost 1, with 10 bases in between. From germline, CDR1 is SGHDT and CDR2 YYEEEE. The CDR3 consists of 15 residues. The CDR3 DNA reads TGTGCCAGCAGCTTATTGGGATTGAGCAATCAGCCCCAGCATTTT. Translation gives CASSLLGLSNQPQHF.

This sequence joins TRBV2 and TRBJ2-7, with D perhaps TRBD1 or TRBD2 (6 bases each). V was pared by 1 base and J by 6 bases, with 13 bases between. The CDR3 is made up of 14 amino acids. CDR1 is SNHLY and CDR2 is FYNNEI in the germline V gene. Here the CDR3 reads CASSEDFGGREQYF. Written as DNA, the CDR3 is TGTGCCAGCAGTGAAGACTTTGGGGGGCGCGAGCAGTACTTC.

J is TRBJ1-5 and V is TRBV5-4; 10 nucleotides match TRBD1. The V and J ends lost 3 bases and 7 bases, in that order; junction bases with no gene match: 1. CDR3 size: 13 residues. Germline V gene lookup returns CDR1 SGHNT and CDR2 YYREEE (reference sequence). The DNA for the CDR3 is TGTGCCAGCAGCTCGGACAGGGGGCAGCCCCAGCATTTT. It encodes CASSSDRGQPQHF.

The chain links TRBV6-6 to TRBJ1-6; 7 nucleotides agree with TRBD1. Germline values: CDR1 MNHNY, CDR2 SVGAGI (reference sequence). The junction had 7 bases not matched to a gene; V was cut back by 5 bases and J by 3 bases. The CDR3 runs to 16 residues. CDR3 in DNA: TGTGCCAGCAGTCTCCCAGGGGGAGACTATAATTCACCCCTCCACTTT. Translation: CASSLPGGDYNSPLHF.

The J gene is TRBJ2-7, the V gene TRBV18; TRBD1 matches 12 bases. This CDR3 is 15 amino acids long. Trimming cost V 4 bases and J 2 bases; bases outside gene matches: 3. Germline V gene sequence: CDR1 KGHSH, CDR2 LQKENI. As DNA, the CDR3 is TGTGCCAGCTCACTGGGACAGGGGGCCGCCTACGAGCAGTACGTC. Amino acid sequence: CASSLGQGAAYEQYV.

The chain combines TRBV30 with TRBJ2-3; 9 positions agree with TRBD1. The V gene's germline CDR1 is GTSNPN and CDR2 SVGIG (reference sequence). With V trimmed by 3 bases and J by 3 bases, 7 bases remained unmatched. The CDR3 totals 15 residues. DNA of the CDR3: TGTGCCTGGAGAGCCGGGACAGGGAGAACAGATACGCAGTATTTT. Amino acids: CAWRAGTGRTDTQYF.

This clone came up once. This chain joins TRBV14 and TRBJ2-5, with D tentatively TRBD1 (6 bases). Trimming took 0 bases from V and 7 from J, leaving 18 bases between them. The germline V gene encodes CDR1 SGHDN and CDR2 FVKESK. The length of the CDR3 is 16 residues. The CDR3 DNA reads as TGTGCCAGCAGCCAAGATTCCGGGACACCTTCCAGGACCCAGTACTTC. As protein: CASSQDSGTPSRTQYF.

This sequence joins TRBV27 and TRBJ2-1; 11 nucleotides match TRBD2. The CDR3 sequence is 17 residues long. The germline gives CDR1 MNHEY, CDR2 SMNVEV (reference sequence). The V segment lost 2 bases and the J segment 0 bases; nucleotides outside the gene matches: 3. The CDR3 DNA follows: TGTGCCAGCAGTTTACTTACTAGCGGGAGCTCCTACAATGAGCAGTTCTTC. It encodes CASSLLTSGSSYNEQFF.

The CDR3, as DNA: TGTGCCTGGAGTCGCGGGGATAAGACCCAGTACTTC. Residues: CAWSRGDKTQYF. This chain uses TRBV30 with TRBJ2-5; possible D gene TRBD2, 6 bases. This CDR3 is built from 12 residues. Germline V gene lookup returns CDR1 GTSNPN and CDR2 SVGIG (reference sequence). The V and J ends lost 2 bases and 6 bases respectively, with 10 bases between them.

The genes are TRBV28 and TRBJ2-7; TRBD2 matches 16 bases. In germline, CDR1 is MDHEN, CDR2 SYDVKM. The trim removed 10 bases at V and 6 bases at J, leaving 3 bases unmatched. This CDR3 has 13 residues. CDR3 region: CAIGTSGRVEQYV. Here the CDR3 DNA reads TGTGCCATCGGGACTAGCGGGAGGGTCGAGCAGTACGTC.

Comments on this clone: The sample has other DNA sequences that encode this CDR3 too. V and J are TRBV5-1 and TRBJ1-2; 10 nucleotides match TRBD1. J gave up 0 bases and V 4 bases, and 3 bases lay outside the gene matches. Germline CDR1 SGHRS, CDR2 YFSETQ. CDR3 length equals 15 residues. The CDR3 spells CASSGGQGANYGYTF. The DNA of the CDR3 is TGCGCCAGCAGCGGCGGACAGGGGGCTAACTATGGCTACACCTTC. Together with reference TRBV5-1 and TRBJ1-2, the CDR3 gives the full variable domain: KAGVTQTPRYLIKTRGQQVTLSCSPISGHRSVSWYQQTPGQGLQFLFEYFSETQRNKGNFPGRFSGRQFSNSRSEMNVSTLELGDSALYLCASSGGQGANYGYTFGSGTRLTVV.

The V and J genes are TRBV29-1 and TRBJ1-2, with TRBD1 matching 9 bases. The CDR3 is 12 residues long. The germline gives CDR1 SQVTM, CDR2 ANQGSEA. The trim removed 7 bases at V and 7 bases at J, leaving 7 bases unmatched. CDR3 nucleotides: TGCAGCGGCCACACAGGGGGCGCTGGCTACACCTTC. Encoded protein: CSGHTGGAGYTF.

This clone was observed a few times. This rearrangement joins TRBV5-1 to TRBJ2-7, with D possibly TRBD2 on 6 matching bases. Trimming pared 0 bases from V and 4 bases from J, leaving 11 bases between. The CDR3 spans 14 residues. Germline-derived CDR1 and CDR2 are SGHRS and YFSETQ. CDR3 in DNA: TGCGCCAGCAGCTTGGCCGCGGGGAGGTACGAGCAGTACTTC. Protein product: CASSLAAGRYEQYF.

The rearrangement links TRBV29-1 to TRBJ2-5; 9 bases agree with TRBD2. The length of the CDR3 is 14 residues. The germline V gene has CDR1 SQVTM and CDR2 ANQGSEA. The V gene end was trimmed by 4 bases and the J gene end by 4 bases; junction bases not matched to a gene: 7. This CDR3 is CSVVAAGGGETQYF. In nucleotides, the CDR3 is TGCAGCGTTGTGGCAGCGGGAGGAGGAGAGACCCAGTACTTC.

The chain carries TRBV6-5 and TRBJ1-2; TRBD1 might be the D (6 bases). Germline loops: CDR1 MNHEY, CDR2 SVGAGI. With 0 bases removed from V and 8 bases from J, the gap between germline ends came to 13 bases. This CDR3 is 14 amino acids long. The chain's CDR3 is CASSYSGGAEGYTF. The CDR3 bases are TGTGCCAGCAGTTACTCTGGGGGCGCGGAGGGCTACACCTTC.

J is TRBJ1-4 and V is TRBV30; TRBD1 is a possible D gene (6 bases). Germline-derived CDR1 and CDR2 are GTSNPN and SVGIG (reference sequence). The CDR3 extends over 19 amino acids. Trimming took off 3 bases at V and 4 bases at J, with 27 bases between the two ends. DNA of the CDR3: TGTGCCTGGAGCGATCTCCGGGACACAAGAACGATTAATAATGAAAAACTGTTTTTT. Translated, it gives CAWSDLRDTRTINNEKLFF.